This T cell receptor (beta chain) was retrieved from a study of long-term antiretroviral therapy in people with HIV (dated by TCRdb to between 2021 and 2024). With regard to the full study: Collection of the earliest samples took place about a decade ahead of the 2015 WHO recommendation for immediate ART, at a time when ART was typically delayed until CD4 counts fell. Whether ART initiation and durable HIV suppression were associated with changes in peripheral blood TRB repertoire composition and diversity was tested in a retrospective serial study. The cohort contributed roughly 200 cryopreserved PBMC samples from a few dozen adults with confirmed HIV infection, collected serially over a mean of approximately six years (range 1-12). Among the approximately 30 participants with HIV, eleven were female. No cross-contamination during QIAcube processing was seen in test extractions of a monoclonal T-cell line run alongside around 30 polyclonal samples.

In this sample, this clone turned up a few times. Its antigen is not yet known. One base away there is no much larger clone; base qualities are not given. Inclusion was restricted to participants for whom at least one PBMC sample before ART initiation and at least two post-ART samples were available. Every participant with HIV received treatment in the United States of America. Before DNA extraction, cryopreserved samples containing roughly 0.85-11 million PBMC were thawed and washed. At the time of the earliest PBMC sample, participants with HIV were aged between 23 and 54 years. PBMC samples from each participant spanned 1-4 timepoints before ART initiation and 2-8 timepoints after ART initiation, with a median of 7 samples. For every participant, serial HIV viral load, CD4+ T-cell count, ART history and demographic data were obtained. Genomic DNA was extracted from unsorted PBMC with a Qiagen kit on a QIAcube, with processing performed in batches of 12 samples.

Sequencing of the TRB variable region was done with the immunoSEQ hsTCRB v3.0 assay at survey level resolution. The target sequencing depth for TRB was roughly 40,000-50,000 T-cell genomes per sample. An Illumina MiSeq with a v3 150-cycle kit was used to sequence the pooled TRB libraries. Per the authors' processing: Analysis of repertoires was carried out in R inside a reproducible Nextflow workflow spanning QC, data transformation and analysis. LymphoSeq2, an R package for exploring AIRR-Seq data, was used to implement the custom analyses. A few samples that produced fewer than 5000 total TRB sequences were removed, so 150 to 200 HIV repertoires were analyzed. Among the approximately 200 retained HIV repertoires, more than 55 were collected before ART initiation and roughly 130 after ART initiation. Repertoires were downsampled to 5000 TRB nucleotide sequences, and summary statistics were averaged over 100 downsampling iterations. TRB sequences were retained for analysis only if CDR3 regions of at least seven amino acids were present. Two measures captured diversity: a Shannon entropy-derived clonality score and the Gini coefficient. In the repertoire networks, any two of the top 5000 CDR3 amino acid sequences were linked whenever the two sequences differed by an edit distance of one. Antigen specificity groups and MHC restriction were predicted for TRB CDR3 amino acid sequences with GLIPH2. CDR3 amino acid sequences were matched against VDJdb and McPAS-TCR to flag known CMV, EBV, HIV or tissue antigen associations. Pre-ART, post-ART and control groups were compared with Wilcoxon signed-rank tests and Holm-Bonferroni correction. TCRdb provides this immuneACCESS table in a form limited to in-frame rearrangements. Some clones are lacking; in checked studies, under half of them reflect an unresolved V gene, and why the rest are absent is not known. The DNA gave D and trimming, while V, J and clone size come from that table. The table for this sample lists 15,000 to 20,000 clones; 80% to 90% of them were counted only once. The ten largest clonotypes hold roughly 9.5% of the sample.

Results the study describes overall, beyond this receptor: HIV repertoires had narrower CDR3 length ranges than controls, and the network structure suggested an antigen-experienced repertoire that shifted only slightly toward naive after ART. The repertoire was dominated across all time points by expanded TRB clones identified before ART initiation, although this dominance was seen to fluctuate and to decrease in many PLHIV after ART. The samples span the years 2004 to 2017, and the ART regimens used may be less effective than current regimens. Starting ART was linked to a significant rise in TRB diversity, yet even after long-term ART the diversity remained significantly lower than in transplant donor controls. Unsorted PBMC were profiled instead of sorted CD4+ and CD8+ T cells because pre-ART samples had limited cell numbers. Inferences about post-ART repertoire changes are limited because no data were available on ART adherence, viral resistance or therapy changes. Limited PBMC availability meant only the TCR beta chain was sequenced, without alpha chain pairing.

Trimming takes 7 bases off V and 4 bases off J; junction bases not matched to a gene: 10. CDR1 MDHEN and CDR2 SYDVKM were looked up in the germline V gene. The CDR3 has 14 amino acids, counting the end cysteine and phenylalanine. Solely the CDR3 DNA is kept, with 42 bases framed from the first base. Specimen: unsorted PBMCs, collected 0.3 years after starting antiretroviral therapy. The rearrangement combines TRBV28 with TRBJ2-7; TRBD1 agrees with 7 junctional bases. The receptor comes from a man younger than 30 with HIV. The CDR3: CASTGGTELYEQYF. The sequenced DNA is TGTGCCAGCACCGGTGGGACAGAACTTTACGAGCAGTACTTC. The variable domain in full, with residues beyond the CDR3 obtained from the reference TRBV28 and TRBJ2-7 genes, is DVKVTQSSRYLVKRTGEKVFLECVQDMDHENMFWYRQDPGLGLRLIYFSYDVKMKEKGDIPEGYSVSREKKERFSLILESASTNQTSMYLCASTGGTELYEQYFGPGTRLTVT.